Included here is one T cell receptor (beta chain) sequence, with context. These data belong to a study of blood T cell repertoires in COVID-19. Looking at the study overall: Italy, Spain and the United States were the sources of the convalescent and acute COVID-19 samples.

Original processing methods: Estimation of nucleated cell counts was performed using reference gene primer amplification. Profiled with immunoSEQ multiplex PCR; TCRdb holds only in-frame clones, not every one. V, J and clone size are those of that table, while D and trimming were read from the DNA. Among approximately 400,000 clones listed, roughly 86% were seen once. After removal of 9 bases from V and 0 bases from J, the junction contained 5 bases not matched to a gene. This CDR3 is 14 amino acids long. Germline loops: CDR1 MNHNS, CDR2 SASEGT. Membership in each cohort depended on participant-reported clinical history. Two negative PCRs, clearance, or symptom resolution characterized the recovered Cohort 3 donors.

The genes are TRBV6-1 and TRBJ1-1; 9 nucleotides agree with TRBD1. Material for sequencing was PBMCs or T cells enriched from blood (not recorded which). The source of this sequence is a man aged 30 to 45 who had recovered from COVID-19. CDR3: CASRTGVVNTEAFF. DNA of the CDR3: TGTGCCAGTAGGACAGGGGTTGTGAACACTGAAGCTTTCTTT.